The sample holds a few counts of the clone carrying this T cell receptor (beta chain). Its matching antigen is unknown. This sample is part of a study of beta chain features in type 1 diabetes. Study-wide results and limits: Over-representation of high TCR-expressing cells was a possible consequence of cDNA sequencing. The study found moderately but significantly shorter TCRB CDR3s in all four CD4+ subsets of Type 1 diabetes patients.

Germline values: CDR1 WNHNN, CDR2 SYGVQD (reference sequence). Trimming pared 4 bases from V and 8 bases from J, leaving 14 bases between. This CDR3 has 13 amino acids. cDNA synthesis used the whole RNA isolate, giving expressed TCRB sequences. Clones were sequenced by immunoSEQ multiplex PCR, and TCRdb holds only the in-frame ones, with some missing. The repertoire holds about 660,000 clones, with more than 13% as singletons. The sequenced sample was naive CD4+ T cells from blood. V usage is TRBV10-1 and J usage is TRBJ1-2; maybe TRBD1 (6 bases). The TCR originated in a man younger than 35 with type 1 diabetes. CDR3 coding DNA: TGCGCCAGCAGTGGGACAGTTCAAAGCGGCTACACCTTC. Amino acid sequence: CASSGTVQSGYTF.